The clone carrying this TCR beta chain was recorded once. Its antigen remains unidentified. The V gene end was trimmed by 0 bases and the J gene end by 3 bases; junction bases not matched to a gene: 4. Per the germline V gene, CDR1 is KGHSH and CDR2 is LQKENI. The CDR3 runs to 16 residues. Profiling relied on immunoSEQ multiplex PCR, and the TCRdb table lists in-frame clones only, not all of them. The table includes 100,000 or so clones, 80% to 95% detected once. This entry is derived from a study of siplizumab effects on memory and regulatory T cells. Overall study results and limits: Unstimulated naive T cells seemed to show more diversity than memory cells did, and they also seemed to be among the major contributors to the alloresponse.

This clonotype was obtained from a human donor in good health. Some clones in this sample may be carry-over from other donors' samples. What was sequenced was CD4+ T cells sorted from blood. The genes are TRBV18 and TRBJ2-1; 8 bases are a match to TRBD1. CDR3 coding DNA: TGTGCCAGCTCACCACCGAGGACAGGGAACTACAATGAGCAGTTCTTC. The encoded protein is CASSPPRTGNYNEQFF.